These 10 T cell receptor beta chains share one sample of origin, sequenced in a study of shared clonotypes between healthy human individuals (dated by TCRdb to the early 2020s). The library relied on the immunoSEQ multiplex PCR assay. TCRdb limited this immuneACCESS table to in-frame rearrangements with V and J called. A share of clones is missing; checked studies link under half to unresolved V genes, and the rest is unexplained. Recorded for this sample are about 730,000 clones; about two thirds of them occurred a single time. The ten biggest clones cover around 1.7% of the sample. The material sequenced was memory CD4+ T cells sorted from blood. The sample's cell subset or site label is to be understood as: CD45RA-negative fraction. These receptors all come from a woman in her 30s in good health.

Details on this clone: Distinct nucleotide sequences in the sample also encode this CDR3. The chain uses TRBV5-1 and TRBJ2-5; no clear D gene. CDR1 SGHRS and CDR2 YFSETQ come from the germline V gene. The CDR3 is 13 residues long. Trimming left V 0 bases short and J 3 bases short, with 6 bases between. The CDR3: CASSLGSEETQYF. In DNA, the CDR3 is TGCGCCAGCAGCTTGGGTTCAGAAGAGACCCAGTACTTC.

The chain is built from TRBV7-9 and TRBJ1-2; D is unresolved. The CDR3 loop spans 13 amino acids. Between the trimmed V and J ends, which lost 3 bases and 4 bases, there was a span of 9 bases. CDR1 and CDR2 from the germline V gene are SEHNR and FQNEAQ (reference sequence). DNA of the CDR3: TGTGCCAGCAGCTTGGGCCAAGTCTATGGCTACACCTTC. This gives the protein CASSLGQVYGYTF.

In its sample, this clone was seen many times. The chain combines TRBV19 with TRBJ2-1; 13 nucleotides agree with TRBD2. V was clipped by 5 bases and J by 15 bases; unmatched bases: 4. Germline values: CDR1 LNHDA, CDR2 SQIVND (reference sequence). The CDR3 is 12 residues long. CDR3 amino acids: CASSLGLAGVFF. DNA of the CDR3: TGTGCCAGTAGTTTAGGACTAGCGGGAGTGTTCTTC.

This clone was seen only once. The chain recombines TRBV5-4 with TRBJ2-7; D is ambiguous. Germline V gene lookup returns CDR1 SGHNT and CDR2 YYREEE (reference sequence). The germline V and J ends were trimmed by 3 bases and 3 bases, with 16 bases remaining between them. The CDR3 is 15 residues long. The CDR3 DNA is TGTGCCAGCAGCTCTATCTCGGTTCCAGGCTACGAGCAGTACTTC. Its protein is CASSSISVPGYEQYF.

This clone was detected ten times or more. The CDR3 here is CASRLRPGTSGRTDTQYF. Here the CDR3 DNA reads TGTGCCAGCAGACTACGACCAGGGACTAGCGGGCGAACAGATACGCAGTATTTT. This rearrangement joins TRBV27 to TRBJ2-3; the match to TRBD2 covers 12 bases. There are 18 residues in the CDR3. Germline-derived CDR1 and CDR2 are MNHEY and SMNVEV (reference sequence). V lost 6 bases to trimming and J lost 3 bases; unmatched junction nucleotides: 13.

CDR3 sequence: CASSPLGRHEQFF. The CDR3 DNA reads TGTGCCAGCTCACCACTAGGGCGGCATGAGCAGTTCTTC. J is TRBJ2-1 and V is TRBV18; unclear D gene. The V gene's germline CDR1 is KGHSH and CDR2 LQKENI. V lost 1 base and J 8 bases, leaving 9 bases between the germline ends. This CDR3 contains 13 residues.

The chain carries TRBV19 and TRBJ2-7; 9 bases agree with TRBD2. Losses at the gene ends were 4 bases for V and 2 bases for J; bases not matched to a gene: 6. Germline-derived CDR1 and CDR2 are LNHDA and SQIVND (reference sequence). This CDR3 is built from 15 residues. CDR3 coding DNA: TGTGCCAGTAGTACCCTAGCGGGATTTACCTACGAGCAGTACTTC. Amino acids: CASSTLAGFTYEQYF.

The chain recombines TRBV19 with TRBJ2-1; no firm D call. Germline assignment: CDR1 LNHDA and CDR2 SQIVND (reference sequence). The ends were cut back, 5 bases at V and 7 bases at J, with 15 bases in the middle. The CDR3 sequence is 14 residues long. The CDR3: CASSYSFNSNEQFF. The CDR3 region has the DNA TGTGCCAGTAGTTATTCTTTCAATAGTAATGAGCAGTTCTTC.

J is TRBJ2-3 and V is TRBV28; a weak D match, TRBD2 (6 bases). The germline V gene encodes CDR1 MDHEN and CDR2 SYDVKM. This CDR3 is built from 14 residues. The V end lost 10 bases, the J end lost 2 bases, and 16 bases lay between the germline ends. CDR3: CATGSGQVTDTQYF. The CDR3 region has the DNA TGTGCCACCGGGAGCGGCCAAGTCACAGATACGCAGTATTTT.

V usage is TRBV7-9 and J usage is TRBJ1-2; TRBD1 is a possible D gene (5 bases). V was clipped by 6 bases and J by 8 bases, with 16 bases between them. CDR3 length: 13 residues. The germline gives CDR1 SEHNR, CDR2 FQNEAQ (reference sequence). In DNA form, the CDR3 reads TGTGCCAGCAGGTTTCTGACCAGGGACGGCTACACCTTC. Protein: CASRFLTRDGYTF.